This TCR beta chain was obtained from a study of OX40 agonist ivuxolimab in advanced cancers. Notes on the study in general: CD8+ T cells (on average) carried more expanded clones than CD4+ T cells. Researchers did not determine the expanded peripheral T cells' antigen specificity.

Germline V lookup: CDR1 SGHTA, CDR2 FQGTGA. The V segment lost 5 bases and the J segment 3 bases; nucleotides outside the gene matches: 9. The length of the CDR3 is 16 residues. With autoimmune disease history or systemic immunosuppression, patients were excluded. Assay: immunoSEQ multiplex PCR; the TCRdb copy retains only in-frame clones and omits some. The top ten hold 0.68% of the sample, which has around 79,000 clones, approximately 86% seen once. About this clone itself: No antigen is known for it.

The receptor was isolated from an adult with an advanced solid tumor such as melanoma, head and neck, liver or kidney cancer. The chain combines TRBV7-3 with TRBJ2-3, with 9 positions matching TRBD2. The sequences come from CD4+ or CD8+ T cells sorted from blood, collected in a trial of the OX40 agonist ivuxolimab. CDR3 residues: CASSPIALAGTDTQYF. The CDR3 DNA follows: TGTGCCAGCAGCCCCATCGCCCTAGCGGGAACAGATACGCAGTATTTT.